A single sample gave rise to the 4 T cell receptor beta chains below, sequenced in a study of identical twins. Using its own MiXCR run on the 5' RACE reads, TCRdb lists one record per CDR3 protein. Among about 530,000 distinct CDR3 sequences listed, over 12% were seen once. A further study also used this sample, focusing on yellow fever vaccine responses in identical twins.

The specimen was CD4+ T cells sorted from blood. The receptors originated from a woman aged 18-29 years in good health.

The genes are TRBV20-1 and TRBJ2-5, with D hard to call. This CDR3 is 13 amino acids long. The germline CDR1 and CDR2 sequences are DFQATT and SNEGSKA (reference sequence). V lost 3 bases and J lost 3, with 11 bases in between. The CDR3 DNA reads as TGCAGTGCTAGTGTCCAGCACAAAGAGACCCAGTACTTC. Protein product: CSASVQHKETQYF.

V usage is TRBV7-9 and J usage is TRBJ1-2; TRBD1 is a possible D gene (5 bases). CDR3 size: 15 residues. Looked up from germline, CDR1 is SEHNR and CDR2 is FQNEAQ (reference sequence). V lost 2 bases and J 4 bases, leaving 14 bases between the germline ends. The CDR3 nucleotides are TGTGCCAGCAGCTTAAGCTCGCGACAGCTCTATGGCTACACCTTC. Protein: CASSLSSRQLYGYTF.

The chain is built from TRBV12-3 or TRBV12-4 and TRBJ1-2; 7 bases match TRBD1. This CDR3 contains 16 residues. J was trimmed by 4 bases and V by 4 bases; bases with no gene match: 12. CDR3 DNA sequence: TGTGCCAGCAGTTACGGCCCGACAGGGATTCTCTATGGCTACACCTTC. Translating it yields CASSYGPTGILYGYTF.

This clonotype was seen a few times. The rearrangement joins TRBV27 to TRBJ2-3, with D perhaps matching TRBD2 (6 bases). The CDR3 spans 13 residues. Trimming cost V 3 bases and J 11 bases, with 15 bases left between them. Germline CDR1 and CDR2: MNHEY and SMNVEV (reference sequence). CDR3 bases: TGTGCCAGCAGTTTTGTCCGTAGCGGAGGGCAGTATTTT. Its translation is CASSFVRSGGQYF.